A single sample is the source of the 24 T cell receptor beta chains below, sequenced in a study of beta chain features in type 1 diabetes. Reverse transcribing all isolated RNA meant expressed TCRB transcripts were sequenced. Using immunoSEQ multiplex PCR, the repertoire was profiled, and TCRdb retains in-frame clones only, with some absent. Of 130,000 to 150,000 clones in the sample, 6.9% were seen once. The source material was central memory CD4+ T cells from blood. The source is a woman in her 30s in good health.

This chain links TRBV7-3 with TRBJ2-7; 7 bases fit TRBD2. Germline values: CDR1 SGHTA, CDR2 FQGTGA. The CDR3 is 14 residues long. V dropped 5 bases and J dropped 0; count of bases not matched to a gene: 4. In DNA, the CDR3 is TGTGCCAGCAGCCTCGGGGGGACCTCCTACGAGCAGTACTTC. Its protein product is CASSLGGTSYEQYF.

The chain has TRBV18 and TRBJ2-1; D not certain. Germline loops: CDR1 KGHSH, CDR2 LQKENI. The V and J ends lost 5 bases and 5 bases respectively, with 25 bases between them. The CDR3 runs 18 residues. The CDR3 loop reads CASSSSVTRPGTDNEQFF. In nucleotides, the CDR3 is TGTGCCAGCTCATCAAGCGTTACTCGCCCCGGAACGGACAATGAGCAGTTCTTC.

CDR3 loop: CSVDSPLRSYGYTF. CDR3 nucleotides: TGCAGCGTTGATAGCCCGCTACGAAGCTATGGCTACACCTTC. The chain uses TRBV29-1 and TRBJ1-2; D is unclear. Between the trimmed V and J ends, which lost 3 bases and 4 bases, there was a span of 15 bases. CDR1 and CDR2 (germline): SQVTM, ANQGSEA. The CDR3 contains 14 residues.

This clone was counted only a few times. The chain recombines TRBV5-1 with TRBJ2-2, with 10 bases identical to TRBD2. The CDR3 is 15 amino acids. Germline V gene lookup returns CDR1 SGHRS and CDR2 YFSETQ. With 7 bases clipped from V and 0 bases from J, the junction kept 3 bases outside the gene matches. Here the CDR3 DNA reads TGCGCCAGCCGAACTAGCGGGACGAACACCGGGGAGCTGTTTTTT. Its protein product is CASRTSGTNTGELFF.

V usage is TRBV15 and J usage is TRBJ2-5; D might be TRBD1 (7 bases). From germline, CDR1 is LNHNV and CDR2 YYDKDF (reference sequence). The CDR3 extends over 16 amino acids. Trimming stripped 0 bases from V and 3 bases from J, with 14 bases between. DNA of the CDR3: TGTGCCACCAGCAGAGATAGGGCAGGGGGGAAAGAGACCCAGTACTTC. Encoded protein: CATSRDRAGGKETQYF.

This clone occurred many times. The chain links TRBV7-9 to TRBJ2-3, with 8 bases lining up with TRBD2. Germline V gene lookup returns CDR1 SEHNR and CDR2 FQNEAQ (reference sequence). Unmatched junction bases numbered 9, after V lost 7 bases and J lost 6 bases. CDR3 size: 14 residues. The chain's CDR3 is CASTPGAGGDTQYF. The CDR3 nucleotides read TGTGCCAGCACCCCGGGGGCGGGAGGTGATACGCAGTATTTT.

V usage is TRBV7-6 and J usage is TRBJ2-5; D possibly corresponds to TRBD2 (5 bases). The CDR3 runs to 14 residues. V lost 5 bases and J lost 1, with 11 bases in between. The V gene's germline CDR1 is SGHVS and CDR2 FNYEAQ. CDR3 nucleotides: TGTGCCAGCAGCCTTCGGCGGGTCCAAGAGACCCAGTACTTC. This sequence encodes CASSLRRVQETQYF.

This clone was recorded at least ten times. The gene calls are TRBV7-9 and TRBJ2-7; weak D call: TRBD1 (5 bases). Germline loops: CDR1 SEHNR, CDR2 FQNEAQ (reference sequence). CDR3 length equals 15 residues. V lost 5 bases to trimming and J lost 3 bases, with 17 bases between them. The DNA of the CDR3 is TGTGCCAGCAGCCCGTCCCCGAGTAGGGGCTACGAGCAGTACTTC. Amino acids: CASSPSPSRGYEQYF.

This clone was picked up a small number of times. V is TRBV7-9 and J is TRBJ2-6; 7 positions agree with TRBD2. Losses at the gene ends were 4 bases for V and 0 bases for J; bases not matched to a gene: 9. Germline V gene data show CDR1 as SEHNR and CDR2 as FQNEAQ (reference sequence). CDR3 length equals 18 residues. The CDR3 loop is CASSSTGLSYSGANVLTF. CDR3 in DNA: TGTGCCAGCAGCTCGACGGGACTATCTTACTCTGGGGCCAACGTCCTGACTTTC.

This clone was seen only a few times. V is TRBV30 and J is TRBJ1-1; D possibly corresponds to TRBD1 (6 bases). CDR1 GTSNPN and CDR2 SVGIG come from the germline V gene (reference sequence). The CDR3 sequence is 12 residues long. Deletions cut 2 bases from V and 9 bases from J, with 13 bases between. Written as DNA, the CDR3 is TGTGCCTGGAGTTTTGGACAGCGCCAAGCTTTCTTT. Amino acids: CAWSFGQRQAFF.

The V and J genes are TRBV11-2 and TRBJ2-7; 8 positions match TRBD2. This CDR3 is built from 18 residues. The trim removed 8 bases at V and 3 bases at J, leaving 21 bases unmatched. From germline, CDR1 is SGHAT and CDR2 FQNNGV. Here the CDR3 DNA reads TGTGCCAGCCGAGGTCCTGTAGCGGGAAACCCATTGGGCTACGAGCAGTACTTC. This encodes CASRGPVAGNPLGYEQYF. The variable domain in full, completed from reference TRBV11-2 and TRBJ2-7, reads EAGVAQSPRYKIIEKRQSVAFWCNPISGHATLYWYQQILGQGPKLLIQFQNNGVVDDSQLPKDRFSAERLKGVDSTLKIQPAKLEDSAVYLCASRGPVAGNPLGYEQYFGPGTRLTVT.

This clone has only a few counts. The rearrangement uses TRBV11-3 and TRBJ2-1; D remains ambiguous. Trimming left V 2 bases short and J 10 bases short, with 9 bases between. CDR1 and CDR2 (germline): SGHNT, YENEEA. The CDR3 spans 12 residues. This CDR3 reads CASSLSPLEQFF. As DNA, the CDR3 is TGTGCCAGCAGCTTAAGCCCCTTGGAGCAGTTCTTC.

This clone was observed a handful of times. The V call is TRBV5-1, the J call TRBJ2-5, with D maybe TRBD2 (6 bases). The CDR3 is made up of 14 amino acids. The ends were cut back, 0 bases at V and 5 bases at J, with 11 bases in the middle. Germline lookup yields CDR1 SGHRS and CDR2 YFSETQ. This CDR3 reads CASSLGWRGETQYF. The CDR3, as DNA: TGCGCCAGCAGCTTGGGTTGGAGGGGCGAGACCCAGTACTTC. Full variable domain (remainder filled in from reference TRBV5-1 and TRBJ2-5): KAGVTQTPRYLIKTRGQQVTLSCSPISGHRSVSWYQQTPGQGLQFLFEYFSETQRNKGNFPGRFSGRQFSNSRSEMNVSTLELGDSALYLCASSLGWRGETQYFGPGTRLLVL.

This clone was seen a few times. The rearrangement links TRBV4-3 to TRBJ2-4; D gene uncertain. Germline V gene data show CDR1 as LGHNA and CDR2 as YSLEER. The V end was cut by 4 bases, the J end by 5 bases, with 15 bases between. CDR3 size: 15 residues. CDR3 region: CASSLDLLGQNIQYF. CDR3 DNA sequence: TGCGCCAGCAGCCTCGACCTACTGGGCCAAAACATTCAGTACTTC.

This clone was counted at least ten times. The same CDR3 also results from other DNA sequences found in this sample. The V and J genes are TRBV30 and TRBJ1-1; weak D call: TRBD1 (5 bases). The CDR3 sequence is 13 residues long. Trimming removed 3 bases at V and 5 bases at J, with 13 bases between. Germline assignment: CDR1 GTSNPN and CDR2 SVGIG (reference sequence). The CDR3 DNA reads TGTGCCTGGAGCGGGACCGGGGGAACTGAAGCTTTCTTT. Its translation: CAWSGTGGTEAFF.

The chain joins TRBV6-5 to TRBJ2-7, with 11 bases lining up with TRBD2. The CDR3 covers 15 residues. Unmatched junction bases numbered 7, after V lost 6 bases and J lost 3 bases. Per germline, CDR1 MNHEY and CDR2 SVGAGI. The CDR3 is CASSFTSGSIYEQYF. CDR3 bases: TGTGCCAGCAGCTTTACTAGCGGGAGCATCTACGAGCAGTACTTC.

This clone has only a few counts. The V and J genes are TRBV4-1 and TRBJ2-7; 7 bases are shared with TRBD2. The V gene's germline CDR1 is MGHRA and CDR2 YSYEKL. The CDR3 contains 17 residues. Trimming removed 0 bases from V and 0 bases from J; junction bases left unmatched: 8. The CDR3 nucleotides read TGCGCCAGCAGCCAAGAGCCTAGCGGCGCTGACTCCTACGAGCAGTACTTC. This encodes CASSQEPSGADSYEQYF.

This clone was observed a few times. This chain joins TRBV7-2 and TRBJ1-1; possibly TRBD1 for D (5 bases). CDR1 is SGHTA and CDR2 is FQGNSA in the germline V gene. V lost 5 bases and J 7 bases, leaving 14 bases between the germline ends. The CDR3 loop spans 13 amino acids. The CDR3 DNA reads TGTGCCAGCAGCCCCAATCAGGGATTTGAAGCTTTCTTT. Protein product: CASSPNQGFEAFF.

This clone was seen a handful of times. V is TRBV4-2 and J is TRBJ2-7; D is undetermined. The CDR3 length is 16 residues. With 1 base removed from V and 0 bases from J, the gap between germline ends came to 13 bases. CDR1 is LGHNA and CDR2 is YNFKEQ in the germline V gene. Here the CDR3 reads CASSQGDGGSSYEQYF. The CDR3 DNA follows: TGTGCCAGCAGCCAAGGTGACGGCGGAAGCTCCTACGAGCAGTACTTC.

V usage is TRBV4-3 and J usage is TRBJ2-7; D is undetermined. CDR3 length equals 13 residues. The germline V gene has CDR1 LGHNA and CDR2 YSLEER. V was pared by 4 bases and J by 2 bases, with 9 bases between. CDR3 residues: CASSPPRTYEQYF. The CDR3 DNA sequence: TGCGCCAGCAGCCCGCCTAGGACCTACGAGCAGTACTTC.

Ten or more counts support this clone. The CDR3 coding sequence is TGTGCCAGCAGCCAAGCCCTAGGACTAGCGGGAGGTGAGACCCAGTACTTC. Residues: CASSQALGLAGGETQYF. The gene calls are TRBV4-2 and TRBJ2-5; 14 positions agree with TRBD2. The trim removed 1 base at V and 5 bases at J, leaving 6 bases unmatched. Looked up from germline, CDR1 is LGHNA and CDR2 is YNFKEQ. The CDR3 consists of 17 residues.

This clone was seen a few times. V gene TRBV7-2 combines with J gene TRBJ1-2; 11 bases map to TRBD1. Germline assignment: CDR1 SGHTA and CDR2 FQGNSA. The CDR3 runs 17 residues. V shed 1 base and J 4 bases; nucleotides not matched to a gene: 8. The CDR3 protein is CASSLVGTGGPLYGYTF. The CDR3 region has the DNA TGTGCCAGCAGCTTAGTGGGGACAGGGGGGCCCCTCTATGGCTACACCTTC.

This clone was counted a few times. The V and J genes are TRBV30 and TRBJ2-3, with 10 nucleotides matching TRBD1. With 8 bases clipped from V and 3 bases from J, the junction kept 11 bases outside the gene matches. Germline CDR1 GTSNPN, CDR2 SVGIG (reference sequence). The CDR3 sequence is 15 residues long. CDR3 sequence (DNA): TGTGCCCAAGCCCGGGACAGGGGTGTTACAGATACGCAGTATTTT. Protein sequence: CAQARDRGVTDTQYF.

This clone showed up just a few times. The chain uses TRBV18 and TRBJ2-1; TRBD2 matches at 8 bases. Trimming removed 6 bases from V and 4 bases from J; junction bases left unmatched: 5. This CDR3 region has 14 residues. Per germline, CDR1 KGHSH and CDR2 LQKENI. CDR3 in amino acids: CASSRGLEYNEQFF. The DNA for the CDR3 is TGTGCCAGCTCTCGGGGACTAGAATACAATGAGCAGTTCTTC.